This TCR beta chain was identified during a study of cytomegalovirus exposure and HLA in healthy donors. TCRdb's copy holds only in-frame clones and misses some; the assay was immunoSEQ multiplex PCR. The table records roughly 130,000 clones, around nine tenths of them present only once. The TCR was taken from a man in his thirties or forties in good health and CMV-seronegative. Sequenced material: PBMCs.

The CDR3 is CASSMGSGYEQYF. CDR3 DNA sequence: TGTGCCAGTAGTATGGGCAGTGGCTACGAGCAGTACTTC. The chain is built from TRBV19 and TRBJ2-7; the D is unclear. CDR3 length: 13 residues. Germline CDR1 and CDR2: LNHDA and SQIVND (reference sequence). V dropped 3 bases and J dropped 3 bases, with 9 bases sitting between them.